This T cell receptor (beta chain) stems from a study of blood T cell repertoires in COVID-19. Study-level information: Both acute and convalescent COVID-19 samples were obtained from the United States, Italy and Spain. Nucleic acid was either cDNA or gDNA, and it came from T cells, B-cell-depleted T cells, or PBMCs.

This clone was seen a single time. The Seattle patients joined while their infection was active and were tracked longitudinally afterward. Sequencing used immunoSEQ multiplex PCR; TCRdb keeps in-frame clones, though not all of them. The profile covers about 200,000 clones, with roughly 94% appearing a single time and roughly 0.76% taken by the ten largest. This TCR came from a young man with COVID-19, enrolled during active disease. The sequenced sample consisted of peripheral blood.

CDR3: CASRMTGPYQPQHF. CDR3 DNA sequence: TGTGCCAGTAGGATGACAGGGCCCTATCAGCCCCAGCATTTT. The chain carries TRBV19 and TRBJ1-5; TRBD1 agrees at 7 bases. The CDR3 spans 14 residues. V trimming: 6 bases; J trimming: 5 bases; junction bases outside the gene matches: 7. Germline CDR1 LNHDA, CDR2 SQIVND (reference sequence).